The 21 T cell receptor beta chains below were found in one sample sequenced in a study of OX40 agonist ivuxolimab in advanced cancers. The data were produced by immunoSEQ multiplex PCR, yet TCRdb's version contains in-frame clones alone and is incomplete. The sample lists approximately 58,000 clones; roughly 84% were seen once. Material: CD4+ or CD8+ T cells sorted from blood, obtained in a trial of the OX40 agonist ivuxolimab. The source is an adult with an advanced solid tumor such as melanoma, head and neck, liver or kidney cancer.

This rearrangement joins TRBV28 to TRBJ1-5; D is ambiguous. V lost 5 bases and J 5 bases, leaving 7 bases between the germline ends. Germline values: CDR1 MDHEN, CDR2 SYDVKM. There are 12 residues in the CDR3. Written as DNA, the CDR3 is TGTGCCAGCAGTCTTCAGCATCAGCCCCAGCATTTT. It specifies CASSLQHQPQHF.

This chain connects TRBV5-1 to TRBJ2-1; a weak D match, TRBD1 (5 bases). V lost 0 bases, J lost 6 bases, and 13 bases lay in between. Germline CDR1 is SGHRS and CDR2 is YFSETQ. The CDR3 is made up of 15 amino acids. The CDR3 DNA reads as TGCGCCAGCAGCTTGGAGGCAGGGCGGAGCAATGAGCAGTTCTTC. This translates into CASSLEAGRSNEQFF. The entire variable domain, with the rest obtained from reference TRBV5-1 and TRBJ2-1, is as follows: KAGVTQTPRYLIKTRGQQVTLSCSPISGHRSVSWYQQTPGQGLQFLFEYFSETQRNKGNFPGRFSGRQFSNSRSEMNVSTLELGDSALYLCASSLEAGRSNEQFFGPGTRLTVL.

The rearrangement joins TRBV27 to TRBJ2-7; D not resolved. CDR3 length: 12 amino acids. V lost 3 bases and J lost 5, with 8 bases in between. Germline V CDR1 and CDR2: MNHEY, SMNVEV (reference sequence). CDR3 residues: CASSFGLDEQYF. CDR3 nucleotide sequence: TGTGCCAGCAGTTTTGGGTTGGACGAGCAGTACTTC.

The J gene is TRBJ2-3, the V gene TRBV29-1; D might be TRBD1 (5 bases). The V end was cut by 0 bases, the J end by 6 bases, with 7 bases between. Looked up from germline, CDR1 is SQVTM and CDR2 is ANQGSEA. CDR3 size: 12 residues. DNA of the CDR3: TGCAGCGTTGAAGATGCAGGGGATACGCAGTATTTT. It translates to CSVEDAGDTQYF.

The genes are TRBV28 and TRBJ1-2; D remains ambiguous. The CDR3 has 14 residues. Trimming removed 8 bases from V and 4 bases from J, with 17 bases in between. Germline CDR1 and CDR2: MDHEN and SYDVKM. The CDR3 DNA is TGTGCCAGCGTGGGAGGACCACCCTCCTATGGCTACACCTTC. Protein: CASVGGPPSYGYTF.

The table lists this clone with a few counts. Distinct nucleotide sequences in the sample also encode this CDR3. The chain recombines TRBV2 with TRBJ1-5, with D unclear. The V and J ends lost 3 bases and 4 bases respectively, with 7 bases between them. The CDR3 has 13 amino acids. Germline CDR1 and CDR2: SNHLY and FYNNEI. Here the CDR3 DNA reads TGTGCCAGCAGTGAGGGTGGAAATCAGCCCCAGCATTTT. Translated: CASSEGGNQPQHF.

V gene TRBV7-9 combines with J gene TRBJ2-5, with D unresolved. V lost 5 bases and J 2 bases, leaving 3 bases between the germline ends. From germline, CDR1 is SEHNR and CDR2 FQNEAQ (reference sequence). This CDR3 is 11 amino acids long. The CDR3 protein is CASSLQETQYF. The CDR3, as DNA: TGTGCCAGCAGCCTACAAGAGACCCAGTACTTC.

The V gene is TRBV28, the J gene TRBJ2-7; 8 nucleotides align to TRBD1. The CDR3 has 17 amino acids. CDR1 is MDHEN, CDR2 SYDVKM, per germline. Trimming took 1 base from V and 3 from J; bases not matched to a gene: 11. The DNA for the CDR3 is TGTGCCAGCAGTTTATTCCCGCGGGCAGGGGGCAGCTACGAGCAGTACTTC. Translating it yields CASSLFPRAGGSYEQYF. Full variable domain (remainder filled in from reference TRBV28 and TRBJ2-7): DVKVTQSSRYLVKRTGEKVFLECVQDMDHENMFWYRQDPGLGLRLIYFSYDVKMKEKGDIPEGYSVSREKKERFSLILESASTNQTSMYLCASSLFPRAGGSYEQYFGPGTRLTVT.

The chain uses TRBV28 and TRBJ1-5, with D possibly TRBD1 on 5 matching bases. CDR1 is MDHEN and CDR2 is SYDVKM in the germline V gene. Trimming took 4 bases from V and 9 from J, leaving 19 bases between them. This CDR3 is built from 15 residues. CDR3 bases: TGTGCCAGCAGTTCTTCTAGGGGCCCGATTGGGCCCCAGCATTTT. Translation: CASSSSRGPIGPQHF.

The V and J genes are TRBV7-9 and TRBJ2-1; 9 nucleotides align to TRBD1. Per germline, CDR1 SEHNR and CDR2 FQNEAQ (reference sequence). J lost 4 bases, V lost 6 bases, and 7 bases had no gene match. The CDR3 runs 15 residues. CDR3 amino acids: CASRLRDRAYNEQFF. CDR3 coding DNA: TGTGCCAGCAGGCTCCGGGACAGGGCTTACAATGAGCAGTTCTTC.

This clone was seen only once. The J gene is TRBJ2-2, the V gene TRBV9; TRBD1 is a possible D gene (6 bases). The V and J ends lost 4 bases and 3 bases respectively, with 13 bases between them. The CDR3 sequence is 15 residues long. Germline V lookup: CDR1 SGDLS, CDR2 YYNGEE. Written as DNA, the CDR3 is TGTGCCAGCAGCTTCGGGACAATTCACACCGGGGAGCTGTTTTTT. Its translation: CASSFGTIHTGELFF.

CDR3 in DNA: TGTGCCAGCTCACCGCAGGGGGCGAACGAGCAGTACTTC. Protein sequence: CASSPQGANEQYF. The chain combines TRBV18 with TRBJ2-7; the match to TRBD1 covers 8 bases. Germline V gives CDR1 KGHSH, CDR2 LQKENI. V dropped 3 bases and J dropped 5; count of bases not matched to a gene: 3. This CDR3 is built from 13 residues. The whole variable domain, filled in from reference TRBV18 and TRBJ2-7, reads NAGVMQNPRHLVRRRGQEARLRCSPMKGHSHVYWYRQLPEEGLKFMVYLQKENIIDESGMPKERFSAEFPKEGPSILRIQQVVRGDSAAYFCASSPQGANEQYFGPGTRLTVT.

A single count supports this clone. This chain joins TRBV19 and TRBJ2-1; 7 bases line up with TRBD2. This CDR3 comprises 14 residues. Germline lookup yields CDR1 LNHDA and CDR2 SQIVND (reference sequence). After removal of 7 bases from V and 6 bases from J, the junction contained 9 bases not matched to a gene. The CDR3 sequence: CASNGGSRGNEQFF. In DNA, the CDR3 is TGTGCCAGTAATGGCGGGAGCAGAGGCAATGAGCAGTTCTTC.

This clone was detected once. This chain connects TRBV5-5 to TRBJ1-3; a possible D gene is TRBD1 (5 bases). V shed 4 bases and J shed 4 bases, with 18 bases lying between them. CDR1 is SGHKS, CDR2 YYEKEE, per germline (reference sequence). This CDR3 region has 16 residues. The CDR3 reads CASSHLPQGGGNTIYF. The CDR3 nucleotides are TGTGCCAGCAGCCACCTACCCCAGGGAGGAGGAAACACCATATATTTT.

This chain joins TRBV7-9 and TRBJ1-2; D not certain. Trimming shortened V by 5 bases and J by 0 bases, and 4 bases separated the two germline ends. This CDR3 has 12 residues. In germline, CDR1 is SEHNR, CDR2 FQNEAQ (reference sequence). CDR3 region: CASSQANYGYTF. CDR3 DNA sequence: TGTGCCAGCAGCCAGGCTAACTATGGCTACACCTTC.

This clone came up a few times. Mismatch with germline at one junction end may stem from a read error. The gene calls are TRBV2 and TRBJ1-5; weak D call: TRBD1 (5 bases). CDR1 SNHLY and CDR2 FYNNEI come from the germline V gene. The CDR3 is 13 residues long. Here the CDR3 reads CASRDSVNQPQHF. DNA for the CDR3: TGTGCCAGCCGTGACAGCGTCAATCAGCCCCAGCATTTT.

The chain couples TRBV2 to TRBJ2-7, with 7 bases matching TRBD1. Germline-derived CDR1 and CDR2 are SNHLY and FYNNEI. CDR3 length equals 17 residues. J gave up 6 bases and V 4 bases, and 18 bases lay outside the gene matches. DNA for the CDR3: TGTGCCAGCAGTGGGGTATCAACAGGGGTTTACCCCTTCGAGCAGTACTTC. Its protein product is CASSGVSTGVYPFEQYF.

CDR3 nucleotides: TGTGCCAGTAGTCTACCGACCCAAGAGACCCAGTACTTC. Translating it yields CASSLPTQETQYF. The chain combines TRBV19 with TRBJ2-5; no clear D. Germline values: CDR1 LNHDA, CDR2 SQIVND (reference sequence). The CDR3 runs 13 residues. Between the trimmed V and J ends, which lost 5 bases and 1 base, there was a span of 8 bases.

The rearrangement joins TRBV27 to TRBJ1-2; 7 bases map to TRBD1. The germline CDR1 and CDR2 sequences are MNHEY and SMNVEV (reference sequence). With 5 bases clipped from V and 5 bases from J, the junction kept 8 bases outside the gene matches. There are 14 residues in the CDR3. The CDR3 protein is CASSTTTGAYGYTF. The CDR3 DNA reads TGTGCCAGCAGTACCACAACAGGGGCGTATGGCTACACCTTC.

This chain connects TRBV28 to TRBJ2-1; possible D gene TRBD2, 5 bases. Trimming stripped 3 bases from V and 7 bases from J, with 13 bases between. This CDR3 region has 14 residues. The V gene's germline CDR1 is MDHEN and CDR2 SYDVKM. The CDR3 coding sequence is TGTGCCAGCAGTTTGAGGGCGGTACTAAATGAGCAGTTCTTC. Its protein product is CASSLRAVLNEQFF. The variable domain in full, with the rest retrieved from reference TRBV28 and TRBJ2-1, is DVKVTQSSRYLVKRTGEKVFLECVQDMDHENMFWYRQDPGLGLRLIYFSYDVKMKEKGDIPEGYSVSREKKERFSLILESASTNQTSMYLCASSLRAVLNEQFFGPGTRLTVL.

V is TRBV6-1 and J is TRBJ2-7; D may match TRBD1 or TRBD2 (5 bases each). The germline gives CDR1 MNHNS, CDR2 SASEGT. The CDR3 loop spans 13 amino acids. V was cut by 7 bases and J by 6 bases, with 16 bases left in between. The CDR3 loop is CASKRTGTAEQYF. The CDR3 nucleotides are TGTGCCAGCAAAAGGACGGGGACGGCCGAGCAGTACTTC.